This T cell receptor (beta chain) was sequenced during a study of cytomegalovirus exposure and HLA in healthy donors. Study observations and caveats: Relative to equally common others, HLA-associated TCR beta chains showed greater clonal expansion in a later analysis. Follow-up analysis later connected one missense variant in DCLRE1C with trimming of TCR beta V- and J-genes. Cytomegalovirus-associated status was assigned to fewer than 200 TCR beta chains. Prior analysis indicated that the majority of TCR beta V segments exhibited productivity approximately 90% or approximately 30% of the time.

In germline, CDR1 is MGHRA, CDR2 YSYEKL. V was trimmed by 7 bases and J by 5 bases, leaving 14 bases between them. The CDR3 spans 14 residues. Notes on this clone: Its antigen remains unknown.

13 Jbeta primers and 60 Vbeta primers were used for the PCR. TCRdb's copy holds only in-frame clones and misses some; the assay was immunoSEQ multiplex PCR. The sample has 85,000 to 100,000 clones, 77% seen once. The rearrangement uses TRBV4-1 and TRBJ1-4, with D hard to call. The sequenced sample consisted of PBMCs. The sequence came from a middle-aged woman in good health and CMV-seronegative. CDR3 in amino acids: CASKRYARNEKLFF. The DNA for the CDR3 is TGCGCCAGCAAGCGATACGCACGAAATGAAAAACTGTTTTTT.